This is a list of T cell receptor beta chains from one sample in a study of blood T cell repertoires in COVID-19. Produced via immunoSEQ multiplex PCR; TCRdb's table is partial and in-frame only. The sample consists of under 250,000 clones, around 90% of them appearing once. Sequencing was done on a sample of peripheral blood. The receptor set was obtained from a man aged 55 to 70 who had recovered from COVID-19. Each CDR3 is given with its conserved first and last residue. The D gene is left open where the match is weak. Some rows mark clone size as missing; the rest say once, few, many or name a class of expanded clone.

>TRBV29-1|TRBJ1-2|-|few
TGCAGCGTTGATACAGGTTGGGGTGGCTACACCTTC
CSVDTGWGGYTF
>TRBV21-1|TRBJ1-2|-|-
TGTGCCAGCAGCAAAGCACTCCTGGACAGGTTGGGTCATGGCTACACCTTC
CASSKALLDRLGHGYTF
>TRBV5-6|TRBJ2-6|TRBD1|-
TGTGCCAGCAGCTTGGTGGGACAGGGTAGATCCGGGGCCAACGTCCTGACTTTC
CASSLVGQGRSGANVLTF
>TRBV18|TRBJ2-1|-|few
TGTGCCAGCTCACTACTTAGCGGTGGGGGCTCCTACAATGAGCAGTTCTTC
CASSLLSGGGSYNEQFF
>TRBV7-8|TRBJ1-2|-|-
TGTGCCAGCAGCTTAGACCCGACAGTCTATGGCTACACCTTC
CASSLDPTVYGYTF
>TRBV14|TRBJ2-5|-|-
TGTGCCAGCAGCCAAGCTCAAGAGACCCAGTACTTC
CASSQAQETQYF
>TRBV7-9|TRBJ1-4|-|many
TGTGCCAGCAGCCCCCCGGGGAAAAAACTGTTTTTT
CASSPPGKKLFF
>TRBV19|TRBJ1-1|-|-
TGTGCCAGTCGGGAACGACGGACTGAAGCTTTCTTT
CASRERRTEAFF
>TRBV28|TRBJ2-3|TRBD1|-
TGTGCCAGCAACAAGGGGGACAGGGCAACAGATACGCAGTATTTT
CASNKGDRATDTQYF
>TRBV7-9|TRBJ1-2|-|few
TGTGCCAGCAGCGCGGGACTCTCTTTCGGTGGCTACACCTTC
CASSAGLSFGGYTF
>TRBV5-1|TRBJ1-4|TRBD1|-
TGCGCCAGTCGGCTCGGGACAGGGGCTGAAAAACTGTTTTTT
CASRLGTGAEKLFF